This T cell receptor beta chain was obtained from a study of technical replicates of blood from a few donors. CDR1 is LNHDA, CDR2 SQIVND, per germline (reference sequence). Trimming shortened V by 7 bases and J by 0 bases, and 9 bases separated the two germline ends. The CDR3 length is 14 residues. TCRdb keeps only in-frame clones here, not all; method: immunoSEQ multiplex PCR. The sample gives approximately 69,000 clones, just under 97% of which show up once; approximately 0.21% is in the top ten. The receptor was derived from a human donor in good health. The chain links TRBV19 to TRBJ1-4, with D tentatively TRBD1 (5 bases). Material for sequencing was T cells isolated from PBMCs. CDR3 residues: CASMAGATNEKLFF. CDR3 DNA sequence: TGTGCCAGTATGGCGGGGGCAACTAATGAAAAACTGTTTTTT. Using reference TRBV19 and TRBJ1-4 for the parts outside the CDR3, the full variable domain is DGGITQSPKYLFRKEGQNVTLSCEQNLNHDAMYWYRQDPGQGLRLIYYSQIVNDFQKGDIAEGYSVSREKKESFPLTVTSAQKNPTAFYLCASMAGATNEKLFFGSGTQLSVL.